The 21 T cell receptor beta chains given below trace back to one sample, sequenced in a study of T cell responses to AZD1222 COVID-19 vaccine (TCRdb year 2021). Receptors were amplified or captured by the immunoSEQ multiplex PCR assay. TCRdb mirrors the immuneACCESS table, restricted to in-frame sequences. Some clones are absent from its copies; in checked studies, under half trace to an unresolved V gene, and the reason for the others is unknown. The sample profile shows some 150,000 clones; 90% to 95% of them were found once. The top ten constitute less than 5.5% of the sample. The sample's time point label is to be understood as: baseline before first vaccination. Material: peripheral blood, obtained on day 0 of AZD1222 vaccination. These receptors all come from an adult in good health.

This chain links TRBV5-1 with TRBJ2-2, with D possibly being TRBD2 (5 bases). Germline lookup yields CDR1 SGHRS and CDR2 YFSETQ. The germline V and J ends were trimmed by 0 bases and 4 bases, with 22 bases remaining between them. This CDR3 is built from 19 residues. The CDR3 here is CASSLESGPRRRLTGELFF. The CDR3 DNA reads as TGCGCCAGCAGCTTGGAGAGCGGACCTCGCCGGAGGCTCACCGGGGAGCTGTTTTTT.

The chain carries TRBV19 and TRBJ2-3; D is uncertain. V was shortened by 1 base and J by 0 bases, with 5 bases between the two germline ends. The CDR3 contains 14 residues. CDR1 and CDR2 from the germline V gene are LNHDA and SQIVND (reference sequence). CDR3: CASSIVVSTDTQYF. In DNA, the CDR3 is TGTGCCAGTAGTATAGTCGTAAGCACAGATACGCAGTATTTT.

The chain uses TRBV5-8 and TRBJ1-2, with unresolved D. CDR3 size: 15 residues. From germline, CDR1 is SGHTS and CDR2 YDEGEE. V lost 2 bases and J 0 bases, leaving 11 bases between the germline ends. The CDR3, as DNA: TGTGCCAGCAGCTTTGGTTTTGAGGCTAACTATGGCTACACCTTC. It encodes CASSFGFEANYGYTF.

This clone appeared a single time. V is TRBV7-9 and J is TRBJ2-3; either TRBD1 or TRBD2 may fit D (8 bases each). The CDR3 runs 16 residues. Trimming stripped 5 bases from V and 5 bases from J, with 20 bases between. Germline loops: CDR1 SEHNR, CDR2 FQNEAQ (reference sequence). Written as DNA, the CDR3 is TGTGCCAGCAGCGCCAGGGGGCGGGGGGATAAAGATACGCAGTATTTT. Residues: CASSARGRGDKDTQYF.

CDR3 in amino acids: CASSLAAGYYGYTF. The CDR3 nucleotides read TGTGCCAGCAGCTTAGCCGCGGGGTACTATGGCTACACCTTC. The rearrangement links TRBV11-2 to TRBJ1-2; D not certain. Germline assignment: CDR1 SGHAT and CDR2 FQNNGV. The CDR3 contains 14 residues. V lost 1 base to trimming and J lost 3 bases, with 9 bases between them.

The V call is TRBV6-2 or TRBV6-3, the J call TRBJ1-2; D may be TRBD1 (5 bases). Trimming stripped 0 bases from V and 4 bases from J, with 15 bases between. The length of the CDR3 is 16 residues. The germline gives CDR1 MNHEY, CDR2 SVGEGT. In DNA form, the CDR3 reads TGTGCCAGCAGTTACTCGCCTTCAGGGTTCGGCTATGGCTACACCTTC. Its translation is CASSYSPSGFGYGYTF.

This chain uses TRBV6-5 with TRBJ1-6; possible D gene TRBD1, 6 bases. With 2 bases removed from V and 10 bases from J, the gap between germline ends came to 9 bases. CDR1 is MNHEY and CDR2 is SVGAGI in the germline V gene. The CDR3 has 13 amino acids. CDR3 in DNA: TGTGCCAGCAGTTACAAGGGGGACTCACCCCTCCACTTT. Amino acids: CASSYKGDSPLHF.

The V call is TRBV6-4, the J call TRBJ2-7, with TRBD2 matching over 8 bases. The junction had 4 bases not matched to a gene; V was cut back by 2 bases and J by 4 bases. Per germline, CDR1 MRHNA and CDR2 SNTAGT. The CDR3 has 14 residues. The CDR3 protein is CASSDVAGGYEQYF. In DNA, the CDR3 is TGTGCCAGCAGTGACGTTGCGGGGGGTTACGAGCAGTACTTC.

The V call is TRBV29-1, the J call TRBJ2-1; 14 nucleotides agree with TRBD2. Germline-derived CDR1 and CDR2 are SQVTM and ANQGSEA. The CDR3 runs to 16 residues. The ends lost 4 bases at V and 2 bases at J; junction bases unmatched: 4. The CDR3 region has the DNA TGCAGCGTTGGACTAGCGGGAGGGAGCACCTACAATGAGCAGTTCTTC. It is translated as CSVGLAGGSTYNEQFF.

The chain employs TRBV3-1 (or the pseudogene TRBV3-2) and TRBJ2-1; D might be TRBD1 or TRBD2, each matching 5 bases. The germline CDR1 and CDR2 sequences are LGHDT and YNNKEL (reference sequence). The CDR3 spans 16 residues. V lost 4 bases to trimming and J lost 4 bases, with 17 bases between them. In DNA form, the CDR3 reads TGTGCCAGCAGCCTGGACGGAACGGGACCTTACAATGAGCAGTTCTTC. Its translation is CASSLDGTGPYNEQFF.

The chain is built from TRBV27 and TRBJ1-6; no clear D. The V and J ends lost 7 bases and 7 bases respectively, with 17 bases between them. Germline values: CDR1 MNHEY, CDR2 SMNVEV (reference sequence). There are 15 residues in the CDR3. This CDR3 reads CASTPLGASNSPLHF. CDR3 in DNA: TGTGCCAGCACTCCCCTTGGAGCTTCCAATTCACCCCTCCACTTT.

The genes are TRBV7-9 and TRBJ2-1, with a possible D match to TRBD2 (6 bases). V shed 11 bases and J shed 1 base, with 12 bases lying between them. This CDR3 spans 13 amino acids. Looked up from germline, CDR1 is SEHNR and CDR2 is FQNEAQ (reference sequence). The CDR3 spells CAGGPDSYNEQFF. The CDR3 DNA is TGTGCCGGAGGGCCAGATTCCTACAATGAGCAGTTCTTC.

The chain combines TRBV7-2 with TRBJ1-3; 9 positions agree with TRBD1. The CDR3 length is 16 residues. Germline V lookup: CDR1 SGHTA, CDR2 FQGNSA. J gave up 3 bases and V 1 base, and 4 bases lay outside the gene matches. The DNA of the CDR3 is TGTGCCAGCAGCTTAGTACAGGGGGCGCTTGGAAACACCATATATTTT. Its translation is CASSLVQGALGNTIYF.

The chain couples TRBV4-3 to TRBJ2-1; tentative D call: TRBD2 (5 bases). The CDR3 consists of 15 residues. Germline values: CDR1 LGHNA, CDR2 YSLEER. Between the trimmed V and J ends, which lost 0 bases and 5 bases, there was a span of 11 bases. The CDR3 loop is CASSQERRPHNEQFF. CDR3 in DNA: TGCGCCAGCAGCCAAGAGCGGAGGCCTCACAATGAGCAGTTCTTC.

This clone was detected a few times. DNA for the CDR3: TGTGCCAGCAGCTCCCCCGGGACAGGCGGCGACGAGCAGTACTTC. It translates to CASSSPGTGGDEQYF. The V and J genes are TRBV7-9 and TRBJ2-7; 8 positions match TRBD1. CDR3 length: 15 amino acids. The germline gives CDR1 SEHNR, CDR2 FQNEAQ (reference sequence). Trimming took 4 bases from V and 5 from J; bases not matched to a gene: 10.

The rearrangement uses TRBV4-3 and TRBJ2-1; D uncertain. CDR3 length equals 17 residues. V dropped 3 bases and J dropped 6 bases, with 21 bases sitting between them. CDR1 LGHNA and CDR2 YSLEER come from the germline V gene. This CDR3 reads CASSQGKDVSEVNEQFF. CDR3 in DNA: TGCGCCAGCAGCCAGGGGAAGGACGTTAGTGAGGTCAATGAGCAGTTCTTC.

V and J are TRBV15 and TRBJ1-1; D might be TRBD1 (6 bases). This CDR3 spans 14 amino acids. Deletions cut 3 bases from V and 1 base from J, with 9 bases between. Germline-derived CDR1 and CDR2 are LNHNV and YYDKDF (reference sequence). The CDR3 loop reads CATSRTDRNTEAFF. The DNA of the CDR3 is TGTGCCACCAGCAGGACGGACAGGAACACTGAAGCTTTCTTT.

The chain uses TRBV28 and TRBJ1-5, with 9 bases fitting TRBD1. The germline gives CDR1 MDHEN, CDR2 SYDVKM. The J segment lost 0 bases and the V segment lost 5 bases, leaving 11 bases of the junction unmatched. The CDR3 loop spans 18 amino acids. CDR3 protein: CASSADRGSPYSNQPQHF. Written as DNA, the CDR3 is TGTGCCAGCAGTGCGGACAGGGGTTCCCCTTATAGCAATCAGCCCCAGCATTTT.

About this clone: At the DNA level, this CDR3 is encoded by other sequences in the same sample as well. The chain combines TRBV12-3 or TRBV12-4 with TRBJ1-2, with TRBD1 as a possible D gene (5 bases). V lost 3 bases and J 4 bases, leaving 9 bases between the germline ends. The CDR3 runs 13 residues. The CDR3 loop reads CASSLTAIYGYTF. DNA for the CDR3: TGTGCCAGCAGTTTGACAGCGATCTATGGCTACACCTTC.

The J gene is TRBJ1-5, the V gene TRBV19, with TRBD1 identical over 7 bases. The CDR3 spans 13 residues. CDR1 is LNHDA, CDR2 SQIVND, per germline (reference sequence). Germline trimming cut 5 bases from V and 7 bases from J; bases unmatched to any gene: 5. The CDR3 nucleotides are TGTGCCAGTAGTTCCGACAGGGACCAGCCCCAGCATTTT. Amino acids: CASSSDRDQPQHF.

The chain recombines TRBV11-2 with TRBJ2-3; TRBD2 matches 13 bases. With V trimmed by 5 bases and J by 5 bases, 7 bases remained unmatched. Germline V gene data show CDR1 as SGHAT and CDR2 as FQNNGV. The CDR3 is made up of 16 amino acids. CDR3 loop: CASSARLAGGEDTQYF. In nucleotides, the CDR3 is TGTGCCAGCAGCGCTCGACTAGCGGGAGGCGAAGATACGCAGTATTTT.